The 30 T cell receptor beta chains given below trace back to one sample, sequenced in a study of cytomegalovirus exposure and HLA in healthy donors. PCR used 60 Vbeta primers and 13 Jbeta primers. Method: immunoSEQ multiplex PCR; TCRdb's copy keeps in-frame clones and lacks some. This table has around 130,000 clones, around 74% appearing once. The sample consisted of PBMCs. The receptors shown here come from a man under 40 in good health and CMV-seronegative.

The rearrangement links TRBV18 to TRBJ2-7; TRBD2 agrees at 10 bases. In germline, CDR1 is KGHSH, CDR2 LQKENI. The CDR3 consists of 15 residues. The J segment lost 4 bases and the V segment lost 4 bases, leaving 7 bases of the junction unmatched. The CDR3 region is CASSREAGGGYEQYF. CDR3 in DNA: TGTGCCAGCTCACGCGAAGCGGGAGGGGGTTACGAGCAGTACTTC. Looking up the rest from reference TRBV18 and TRBJ2-7 gives the full variable domain: NAGVMQNPRHLVRRRGQEARLRCSPMKGHSHVYWYRQLPEEGLKFMVYLQKENIIDESGMPKERFSAEFPKEGPSILRIQQVVRGDSAAYFCASSREAGGGYEQYFGPGTRLTVT.

The CDR3 DNA sequence: TGTGCCAGCAGCGCTGCGGGACAGCCCTTCTATGGCTACACCTTC. Translated: CASSAAGQPFYGYTF. This chain connects TRBV7-9 to TRBJ1-2; 7 positions match TRBD1. This CDR3 is 15 amino acids long. Germline CDR1 is SEHNR and CDR2 is FQNEAQ (reference sequence). V was pared by 5 bases and J by 4 bases, with 10 bases of the junction left unmatched. The entire variable domain, with the rest obtained from reference TRBV7-9 and TRBJ1-2, is as follows: DTGVSQNPRHKITKRGQNVTFRCDPISEHNRLYWYRQTLGQGPEFLTYFQNEAQLEKSRLLSDRFSAERPKGSFSTLEIQRTEQGDSAMYLCASSAAGQPFYGYTFGSGTRLTVV.

V usage is TRBV10-1 and J usage is TRBJ2-1; 12 bases map to TRBD2. The CDR3 has 14 amino acids. V lost 6 bases and J lost 7; bases outside the gene matches: 4. Per the germline V gene, CDR1 is WNHNN and CDR2 is SYGVQD (reference sequence). CDR3 sequence reads: CASRLAGGQNEQFF. CDR3 sequence (DNA): TGCGCCAGCAGACTAGCGGGGGGCCAAAATGAGCAGTTCTTC.

This chain links TRBV6-1 with TRBJ1-5; possibly TRBD1 for D (5 bases). Germline V gene lookup returns CDR1 MNHNS and CDR2 SASEGT. Trimming took 4 bases from V and 6 from J, leaving 13 bases between them. The CDR3 extends over 14 amino acids. The CDR3 reads CASSAQEGFQPQHF. The CDR3 DNA reads as TGTGCCAGCAGTGCACAGGAGGGTTTTCAGCCCCAGCATTTT.

This clone was counted a few times. The chain is built from TRBV4-3 and TRBJ1-2; TRBD1 is a possible D gene (5 bases). Trimming left V 0 bases short and J 5 bases short, with 10 bases between. Germline CDR1 LGHNA, CDR2 YSLEER. The CDR3 is made up of 14 amino acids. CDR3 sequence: CASSQEDTAYGYTF. The CDR3 nucleotides are TGCGCCAGCAGCCAAGAGGACACGGCGTATGGCTACACCTTC.

The chain is built from TRBV6-1 and TRBJ1-4; 7 bases align to TRBD1. J lost 5 bases, V lost 1 base, and 7 bases had no gene match. The CDR3 is made up of 16 amino acids. Germline CDR1 reads MNHNS; CDR2 reads SASEGT. CDR3 DNA sequence: TGTGCCAGCAGTGAAGGCCTGGGACAGATCAATGAAAAACTGTTTTTT. As protein: CASSEGLGQINEKLFF.

The chain employs TRBV7-9 and TRBJ2-1; TRBD2 matches 9 bases. Trimming at V came to 2 bases and at J to 8 bases, leaving 10 bases not matched to a gene. The CDR3 extends over 16 amino acids. Germline CDR1 reads SEHNR; CDR2 reads FQNEAQ (reference sequence). CDR3 DNA sequence: TGTGCCAGCAGCTTAATGGGGACTAGCAGTTTCGATGAGCAGTTCTTC. Protein sequence: CASSLMGTSSFDEQFF.

The V and J genes are TRBV5-4 and TRBJ2-1; 9 bases agree with TRBD2. CDR1 and CDR2 from the germline V gene are SGHNT and YYREEE (reference sequence). There are 18 residues in the CDR3. V trimming: 0 bases; J trimming: 6 bases; junction bases outside the gene matches: 13. The CDR3 region has the DNA TGTGCCAGCAGCTTGGCCGCTCGGCCCAGCGGGGGGACCAATGAGCAGTTCTTC. It specifies CASSLAARPSGGTNEQFF. The full variable domain, in which reference TRBV5-4 and TRBJ2-1 provide the parts outside the CDR3, is ETGVTQSPTHLIKTRGQQVTLRCSSQSGHNTVSWYQQALGQGPQFIFQYYREEENGRGNFPPRFSGLQFPNYSSELNVNALELDDSALYLCASSLAARPSGGTNEQFFGPGTRLTVL.

The gene calls are TRBV2 and TRBJ2-1; D possibly corresponds to TRBD2 (6 bases). Germline values: CDR1 SNHLY, CDR2 FYNNEI. The CDR3 loop spans 14 amino acids. Trimming removed 6 bases from V and 5 bases from J, with 14 bases in between. The CDR3 DNA sequence: TGTGCCAGCAGGGGGACTGTCGAAGACAATGAGCAGTTCTTC. Encoded protein: CASRGTVEDNEQFF.

This clone came up once. This sequence joins TRBV19 and TRBJ2-5, with D perhaps TRBD2 (5 bases). V shed 5 bases and J shed 5 bases, with 18 bases lying between them. Germline CDR1 LNHDA, CDR2 SQIVND (reference sequence). This CDR3 has 15 residues. The CDR3 loop reads CASSPDLEEVETQYF. CDR3 coding DNA: TGTGCCAGTAGTCCGGACCTGGAGGAGGTGGAGACCCAGTACTTC.

The chain is built from TRBV5-8 and TRBJ1-6, with a possible D match to TRBD1 (5 bases). This CDR3 has 18 residues. Trimming shortened V by 4 bases and J by 8 bases, and 25 bases separated the two germline ends. Germline values: CDR1 SGHTS, CDR2 YDEGEE. CDR3 loop: CASSPAGGRGASYSPLHF. CDR3 bases: TGTGCCAGCAGCCCGGCCGGGGGGAGGGGCGCTTCATATTCACCCCTCCACTTT.

This clone appeared once. V is TRBV28 and J is TRBJ1-5, with TRBD1 matching 12 bases. The V gene's germline CDR1 is MDHEN and CDR2 SYDVKM. The CDR3 has 18 amino acids. With V trimmed by 5 bases and J by 4 bases, 12 bases remained unmatched. The CDR3 DNA follows: TGTGCCAGCAGTAGGACTCCGGGACAGGGGGCTCGAAATCAGCCCCAGCATTTT. This codes for CASSRTPGQGARNQPQHF. Drawing the rest from reference TRBV28 and TRBJ1-5, the complete variable domain is DVKVTQSSRYLVKRTGEKVFLECVQDMDHENMFWYRQDPGLGLRLIYFSYDVKMKEKGDIPEGYSVSREKKERFSLILESASTNQTSMYLCASSRTPGQGARNQPQHFGDGTRLSIL.

This clone has more than one count but fewer than ten. This chain links TRBV7-3 with TRBJ2-7; 8 bases are a match to TRBD2. V shed 6 bases and J 3 bases; nucleotides not matched to a gene: 4. CDR3 size: 13 residues. Per germline, CDR1 SGHTA and CDR2 FQGTGA. CDR3: CASSSGGGYEQYF. The CDR3 DNA reads as TGTGCCAGCAGTTCGGGAGGGGGCTACGAGCAGTACTTC.

The chain joins TRBV6-6 to TRBJ1-4, with 8 positions matching TRBD1. This CDR3 has 14 residues. With V trimmed by 7 bases and J by 4 bases, 5 bases remained unmatched. Germline CDR1 is MNHNY and CDR2 is SVGAGI (reference sequence). CDR3 DNA sequence: TGTGCCAGCATACAACAGGGGGGTAATGAAAAACTGTTTTTT. This codes for CASIQQGGNEKLFF.

The chain uses TRBV7-9 and TRBJ1-5, with 10 bases matching TRBD1. The CDR3 extends over 17 amino acids. In germline, CDR1 is SEHNR, CDR2 FQNEAQ (reference sequence). V shed 4 bases, J shed 0 bases, and the junction held 6 bases outside the gene matches. The CDR3 DNA sequence: TGTGCCAGCAGCTCGGACAGGGGGAGCTATAGCAATCAGCCCCAGCATTTT. This sequence encodes CASSSDRGSYSNQPQHF.

This chain uses TRBV7-2 with TRBJ2-3, with 9 bases aligning to TRBD1. This CDR3 has 16 amino acids. Germline V gene lookup returns CDR1 SGHTA and CDR2 FQGNSA. Losses at the gene ends were 5 bases for V and 5 bases for J; bases not matched to a gene: 11. CDR3 in DNA: TGTGCCAGCAGCCTGCTGGGACAGGGAAGTTTAGATACGCAGTATTTT. It specifies CASSLLGQGSLDTQYF.

The rearrangement uses TRBV7-2 and TRBJ1-5, with 7 bases aligning to TRBD1. This CDR3 contains 16 residues. Germline CDR1 and CDR2: SGHTA and FQGNSA. Trimming cost V 5 bases and J 0 bases; bases outside gene matches: 7. CDR3 coding DNA: TGTGCCAGCAGCCAAGGGACAGCTTATAGCAATCAGCCCCAGCATTTT. As protein: CASSQGTAYSNQPQHF.

The rearrangement uses TRBV5-1 and TRBJ2-7; TRBD1 matches 7 bases. This CDR3 spans 15 amino acids. The germline V gene has CDR1 SGHRS and CDR2 YFSETQ. Trimming at V came to 0 bases and at J to 1 base, leaving 4 bases not matched to a gene. The CDR3 loop reads CASSLGGGESYEQYF. Here the CDR3 DNA reads TGCGCCAGCAGCTTGGGAGGGGGCGAGTCCTACGAGCAGTACTTC.

The gene calls are TRBV15 and TRBJ1-1; D not resolved. V lost 8 bases, J lost 0 bases, and 19 bases lay in between. The CDR3 has 16 amino acids. Germline V lookup: CDR1 LNHNV, CDR2 YYDKDF (reference sequence). DNA of the CDR3: TGTGCCACCGCGGGCCGTCCAAGCTACATGAACACTGAAGCTTTCTTT. Protein sequence: CATAGRPSYMNTEAFF.

The rearrangement uses TRBV30 and TRBJ2-7; D possibly corresponds to TRBD2 (5 bases). Germline CDR1 GTSNPN, CDR2 SVGIG (reference sequence). Trimming removed 3 bases at V and 2 bases at J, with 11 bases between. The CDR3 totals 13 residues. As DNA, the CDR3 is TGTGCCTGGAGCGGGATCAGTCCCTACGAGCAGTACTTC. Residues: CAWSGISPYEQYF.

The genes are TRBV27 and TRBJ1-5; 8 bases are a match to TRBD1. The V segment lost 5 bases and the J segment 0 bases; nucleotides outside the gene matches: 15. The CDR3 has 19 residues. Germline V gene lookup returns CDR1 MNHEY and CDR2 SMNVEV (reference sequence). CDR3: CASSPAGTGGAYSNQPQHF. The CDR3 region has the DNA TGTGCCAGCAGTCCAGCCGGGACAGGAGGGGCGTATAGCAATCAGCCCCAGCATTTT.

The chain uses TRBV7-2 and TRBJ1-1, with TRBD1 identical over 8 bases. V shed 5 bases and J 4 bases; nucleotides not matched to a gene: 9. Germline V gene sequence: CDR1 SGHTA, CDR2 FQGNSA. The CDR3 loop spans 15 amino acids. CDR3 region: CASSPSPGQGTEAFF. DNA for the CDR3: TGTGCCAGCAGCCCGTCCCCCGGACAGGGCACTGAAGCTTTCTTT.

The chain combines TRBV5-1 with TRBJ1-5, with a possible D match to TRBD1 (5 bases). Looked up from germline, CDR1 is SGHRS and CDR2 is YFSETQ. Trimming removed 0 bases at V and 5 bases at J, with 12 bases between. The CDR3 is made up of 15 amino acids. This CDR3 is CASSLAGDDYQPQHF. The CDR3 DNA sequence: TGCGCCAGCAGCTTGGCGGGGGACGATTATCAGCCCCAGCATTTT.

The chain combines TRBV4-2 with TRBJ2-3; D is unresolved. CDR3 length equals 17 residues. Trimming left V 4 bases short and J 0 bases short, with 17 bases between. Germline CDR1 LGHNA, CDR2 YNFKEQ. The CDR3 DNA sequence: TGTGCCAGCAGCCCTCTCGATGGCGGAACTAGCACAGATACGCAGTATTTT. As protein: CASSPLDGGTSTDTQYF.

The chain is built from TRBV27 and TRBJ2-1, with TRBD1 identical over 9 bases. The CDR3 runs to 11 residues. Germline V gene sequence: CDR1 MNHEY, CDR2 SMNVEV (reference sequence). DNA of the CDR3: TGTGCGGGGGGACAGGGCAATGAGCAGTTCTTC. Protein product: CAGGQGNEQFF.

The chain joins TRBV27 to TRBJ2-7; 9 positions match TRBD2. The junction had 10 bases not matched to a gene; V was cut back by 0 bases and J by 1 base. Per the germline V gene, CDR1 is MNHEY and CDR2 is SMNVEV (reference sequence). This CDR3 comprises 18 residues. CDR3 residues: CASSLSPLLAGQSYEQYF. Here the CDR3 DNA reads TGTGCCAGCAGTTTATCCCCCCTCCTAGCGGGACAGTCCTACGAGCAGTACTTC.

The V call is TRBV25-1, the J call TRBJ1-1; D gene uncertain. Germline values: CDR1 MGHDK, CDR2 SYGVNS. The CDR3 has 12 residues. V was trimmed by 4 bases and J by 3 bases, leaving 6 bases between them. DNA of the CDR3: TGTGCCAGCAGTGTCATCCACACTGAAGCTTTCTTT. This sequence encodes CASSVIHTEAFF.

The chain uses TRBV29-1 and TRBJ1-2; D unresolved. Germline V gene lookup returns CDR1 SQVTM and CDR2 ANQGSEA. The CDR3 extends over 15 amino acids. V shed 4 bases and J shed 2 bases, with 17 bases lying between them. The CDR3 DNA reads TGCAGCGTTGGAGGATCTCACGGGAGGAACTATGGCTACACCTTC. It specifies CSVGGSHGRNYGYTF.

This sequence joins TRBV2 and TRBJ1-4; D remains unclear. Germline V lookup: CDR1 SNHLY, CDR2 FYNNEI. The CDR3 spans 19 residues. The ends were cut back, 0 bases at V and 2 bases at J, with 19 bases in the middle. CDR3 sequence reads: CASSEAEGRAYRTNEKLFF. The CDR3 nucleotides read TGTGCCAGCAGTGAAGCGGAGGGCAGAGCGTATAGGACTAATGAAAAACTGTTTTTT. Full variable domain (remainder filled in from reference TRBV2 and TRBJ1-4): EPEVTQTPSHQVTQMGQEVILRCVPISNHLYFYWYRQILGQKVEFLVSFYNNEISEKSEIFDDQFSVERPDGSNFTLKIRSTKLEDSAMYFCASSEAEGRAYRTNEKLFFGSGTQLSVL.

This chain uses TRBV27 with TRBJ2-3; 12 bases line up with TRBD2. Germline CDR1 is MNHEY and CDR2 is SMNVEV (reference sequence). V was pared by 6 bases and J by 0 bases, with 4 bases of the junction left unmatched. The CDR3 sequence is 16 residues long. The CDR3 here is CASSLAGGPSTDTQYF. DNA for the CDR3: TGTGCCAGCAGCCTAGCGGGGGGGCCGAGCACAGATACGCAGTATTTT.